This TCR beta chain was sequenced in a study of blood T cell repertoires in COVID-19. Study in general: There were acute and convalescent COVID-19 samples, and they came from the United States, Italy and Spain. The analysed material was cDNA or gDNA that came from T cells, B-cell-depleted T cells, or PBMCs.

Per germline, CDR1 MNHEY and CDR2 SMNVEV (reference sequence). Trimming took off 8 bases at V and 4 bases at J, with 14 bases between the two ends. The length of the CDR3 is 13 residues. Authors' methods: Estimated nucleated cell counts came from reference gene primer amplification. Assay used: immunoSEQ multiplex PCR; TCRdb lists only in-frame clones, some missing. V and J calls and clone size are copied from that table; D and trimming were computed from the DNA. The sample records around 110,000 clones, 88% being singletons. The sample consisted of peripheral blood. This chain joins TRBV27 and TRBJ2-5, with D possibly TRBD2 on 5 matching bases. The clonotype originates from a man aged 50 to 59 with active or convalescent COVID-19. In DNA form, the CDR3 reads TGTGCCAGCGGAGGCGGAGGCGGAGAGACCCAGTACTTC. Amino acids: CASGGGGGETQYF.